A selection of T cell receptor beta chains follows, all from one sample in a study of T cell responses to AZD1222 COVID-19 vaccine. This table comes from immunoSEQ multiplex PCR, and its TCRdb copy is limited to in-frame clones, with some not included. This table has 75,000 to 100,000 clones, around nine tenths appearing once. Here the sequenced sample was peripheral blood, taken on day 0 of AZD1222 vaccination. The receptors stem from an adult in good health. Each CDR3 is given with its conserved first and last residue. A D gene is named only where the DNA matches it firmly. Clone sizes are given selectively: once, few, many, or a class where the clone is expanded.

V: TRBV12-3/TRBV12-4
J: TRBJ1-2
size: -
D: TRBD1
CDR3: CASSLEGAVVPTF
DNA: TGTGCCAGCAGTTTAGAGGGGGCGGTCGTCCCCACCTTC

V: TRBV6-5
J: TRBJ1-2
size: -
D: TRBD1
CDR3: CASTGGANYGYTF
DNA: TGTGCCAGCACAGGGGGAGCTAACTATGGCTACACCTTC

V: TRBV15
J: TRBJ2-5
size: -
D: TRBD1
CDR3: CATRDRAEETQYF
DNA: TGTGCCACCAGGGACAGGGCCGAAGAGACCCAGTACTTC

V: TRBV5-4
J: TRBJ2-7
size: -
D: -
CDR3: CASSLSEAYSSYEQYF
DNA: TGTGCCAGCAGCTTGTCGGAGGCTTACAGCTCCTACGAGCAGTACTTC

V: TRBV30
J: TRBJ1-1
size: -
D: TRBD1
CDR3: CAWSVGTVNTEAFF
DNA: TGTGCCTGGAGTGTTGGGACAGTGAACACTGAAGCTTTCTTT

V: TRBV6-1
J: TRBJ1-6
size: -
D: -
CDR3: CASSENSPLHF
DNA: TGTGCCAGCAGTGAAAATTCACCCCTCCACTTT

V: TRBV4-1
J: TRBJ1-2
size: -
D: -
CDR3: CASSQLAGGDYGYTF
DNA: TGCGCCAGCAGCCAATTGGCCGGGGGCGACTATGGCTACACCTTC

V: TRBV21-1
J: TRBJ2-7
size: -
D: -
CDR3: CASSKSRDRDEQYF
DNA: TGTGCCAGCAGCAAAAGCCGAGACAGGGACGAGCAGTACTTC

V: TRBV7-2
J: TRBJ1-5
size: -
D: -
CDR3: CASSLDTGRGRPQHF
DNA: TGTGCCAGCAGCTTAGATACGGGCCGCGGTAGGCCCCAGCATTTT

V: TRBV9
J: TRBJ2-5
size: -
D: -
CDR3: CASSVLPSTSGADQETQYF
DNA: TGTGCCAGCAGCGTATTACCGTCGACGTCTGGGGCAGACCAAGAGACCCAGTACTTC

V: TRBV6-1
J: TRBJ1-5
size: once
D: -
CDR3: CASSDRRAGNQPQHF
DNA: TGTGCCAGCAGTGATAGAAGGGCAGGAAATCAGCCCCAGCATTTT

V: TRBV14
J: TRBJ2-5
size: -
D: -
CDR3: CASSQARTLVGETQYF
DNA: TGTGCCAGCAGCCAAGCTCGGACCCTGGTGGGGGAGACCCAGTACTTC

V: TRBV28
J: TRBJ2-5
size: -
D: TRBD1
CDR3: CASSLSGTGYQETQYF
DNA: TGTGCCAGCAGTTTATCCGGGACAGGGTACCAAGAGACCCAGTACTTC